These 17 T cell receptor beta chains came from one sample sequenced in a study of T cells in Graves' hyperthyroidism and ophthalmopathy. The TCR beta CDR3 regions underwent amplification using RNA transcripts as the source. TCR CDR3 regions were first amplified by RT-PCR with HTBI primers. TCRdb re-called the multiplex PCR reads through MiXCR, storing one row per CDR3 protein. In the table there are over 700,000 distinct CDR3 sequences, 38% of which are singletons. The specimen was blood. These receptors all stem from a man between 18 and 29 years old with Graves' hyperthyroidism.

J is TRBJ1-2 and V is TRBV2, with TRBD1 matching 8 bases. The CDR3 is made up of 15 amino acids. From germline, CDR1 is SNHLY and CDR2 FYNNEI. V dropped 3 bases and J dropped 0; count of bases not matched to a gene: 3. The CDR3 DNA reads TGTGCCAGCAGTGATAGGACAGGGCCTAACTATGGCTACACCTTC. It encodes CASSDRTGPNYGYTF.

Regarding this clonotype: Just one base apart from a much larger clone, this may be a read error. This CDR3 is missing its conserved last phenylalanine or tryptophan, likely due to a read error. V is TRBV29-1 and J is TRBJ1-1; 9 bases map to TRBD1. Germline values: CDR1 SQVTM, CDR2 ANQGSEA. V gave up 5 bases and J gave up 8 bases; unmatched junction bases: 6. This CDR3 contains 12 residues. The CDR3 region is CSVTGGYSEAFS. CDR3 sequence (DNA): TGCAGCGTTACAGGGGGCTATTCGGAAGCTTTCTCT.

This clonotype was picked up a small number of times. The chain employs TRBV11-2 and TRBJ1-1, with D uncertain. This CDR3 region has 14 residues. V was pared by 5 bases and J by 3 bases, with 13 bases between. Germline lookup yields CDR1 SGHAT and CDR2 FQNNGV. The CDR3, as DNA: TGTGCCAGCAGCCAAGATCGGTATGACACTGAAGCTTTCTTT. Amino acid sequence: CASSQDRYDTEAFF.

Of note for this clonotype: Given a much more abundant clone one base away, this may be a read error. This chain joins TRBV20-1 and TRBJ2-7; possible D gene TRBD2, 5 bases. The CDR3 has 12 amino acids. Per the germline V gene, CDR1 is DFQATT and CDR2 is SNEGSKA (reference sequence). CDR3 sequence: CSARDEGYGQYF. The CDR3 DNA is TGCAGTGCTAGAGACGAGGGATACGGGCAGTACTTC.

The rearrangement joins TRBV12-5 to TRBJ1-1; D call uncertain. The V gene's germline CDR1 is LGHNT and CDR2 FRNRAP. CDR3 length equals 13 residues. The V end was cut by 7 bases, the J end by 0 bases, with 9 bases between. For the CDR3, the DNA is TGTGCTAGTGTTAGGGATGTGAACACTGAAGCTTTCTTT. Amino acids: CASVRDVNTEAFF.

A note on this clonotype: No conserved phenylalanine or tryptophan is present at the end of the CDR3, so a read error is the likely explanation. The DNA is omitted, as the CDR3 cannot be located on it reliably, and the CDR3 follows TCRdb's listing. This CDR3 reads CATRRSLA. The chain combines TRBV15 with TRBJ1-1. Germline values: CDR1 LNHNV, CDR2 YYDKDF (reference sequence). The CDR3 numbers 8 amino acids, ends counted.

The rearrangement links TRBV9 to TRBJ1-1; no clear D. The CDR3 sequence is 12 residues long. The germline CDR1 and CDR2 sequences are SGDLS and YYNGEE. V lost 4 bases and J 3 bases, leaving 7 bases between the germline ends. CDR3 sequence: CASSHMYTEAFF. CDR3 in DNA: TGTGCCAGCAGCCATATGTACACTGAAGCTTTCTTT. The full variable domain, completed using reference TRBV9 and TRBJ1-1, is DSGVTQTPKHLITATGQRVTLRCSPRSGDLSVYWYQQSLDQGLQFLIQYYNGEERAKGNILERFSAQQFPDLHSELNLSSLELGDSALYFCASSHMYTEAFFGQGTRLTVV.

CDR3: CASSPIPGYSNQPQHF. CDR3 coding DNA: TGTGCCAGTAGCCCAATACCCGGTTATAGCAATCAGCCCCAGCATTTT. The gene calls are TRBV19 and TRBJ1-5, with D uncertain. This CDR3 has 16 amino acids. In germline, CDR1 is LNHDA, CDR2 SQIVND (reference sequence). V was cut by 6 bases and J by 0 bases, with 15 bases left in between.

This clonotype was seen a handful of times. CDR3 in DNA: TGTGCCAGCAGCCTCTCGGTAGTAGAAGAGACCCAGTACTTC. This encodes CASSLSVVEETQYF. This chain connects TRBV7-2 to TRBJ2-5; D is uncertain. V lost 5 bases and J 3 bases, leaving 13 bases between the germline ends. The CDR3 loop spans 14 amino acids. Germline V CDR1 and CDR2: SGHTA, FQGNSA.

The chain recombines TRBV15 with TRBJ1-2; D may be TRBD1 (6 bases). The CDR3 runs to 14 residues. Germline-derived CDR1 and CDR2 are LNHNV and YYDKDF (reference sequence). V was pared by 2 bases and J by 3 bases, with 10 bases between. The CDR3 loop is CATSRNREDYGYTF. CDR3 coding DNA: TGTGCCACCAGCAGAAACAGGGAGGACTATGGCTACACCTTC.

The genes are TRBV29-1 and TRBJ1-2; 9 bases map to TRBD1. Trimming removed 1 base from V and 4 bases from J; junction bases left unmatched: 7. The CDR3 is 15 residues long. CDR1 and CDR2 from the germline V gene are SQVTM and ANQGSEA. The DNA of the CDR3 is TGCAGCGTTGAAGCCAGGGAGGACAGGGGCTATGGCTACACCTTC. The encoded protein is CSVEAREDRGYGYTF.

This clonotype showed up many times. The chain carries TRBV2 and TRBJ1-2; no clear D gene. Trimming stripped 6 bases from V and 0 bases from J, with 11 bases between. The CDR3 covers 14 residues. The germline CDR1 and CDR2 sequences are SNHLY and FYNNEI. The DNA for the CDR3 is TGTGCCAGCAGGGAACACCCAGCTAACTATGGCTACACCTTC. The encoded protein is CASREHPANYGYTF.

V and J are TRBV5-1 and TRBJ2-5; D is unclear. The length of the CDR3 is 11 residues. With 6 bases removed from V and 3 bases from J, the gap between germline ends came to 6 bases. The germline gives CDR1 SGHRS, CDR2 YFSETQ. The CDR3 DNA is TGCGCCAGCACGACGGAAGAGACCCAGTACTTC. This codes for CASTTEETQYF.

This clonotype was recorded once. The genes are TRBV10-3 and TRBJ2-7, with TRBD1 identical over 7 bases. Germline V gene sequence: CDR1 ENHRY, CDR2 SYGVKD. Unmatched junction bases numbered 5, after V lost 5 bases and J lost 4 bases. The CDR3 consists of 13 residues. Here the CDR3 DNA reads TGTGCCATCAGTTCCGGGACAGTATACGAGCAGTACTTC. As protein: CAISSGTVYEQYF.

In this sample, this clonotype turned up many times. The chain couples TRBV7-9 to TRBJ1-4; the match to TRBD1 covers 8 bases. Germline V gene data show CDR1 as SEHNR and CDR2 as FQNEAQ (reference sequence). Trimming at V came to 3 bases and at J to 7 bases, leaving 4 bases not matched to a gene. The CDR3 is made up of 14 amino acids. The CDR3 DNA is TGTGCCAGCAGCTTGGGACAGGCGCCTGAAAAACTGTTTTTT. It is translated as CASSLGQAPEKLFF.

The table lists this clonotype with many counts. The J gene is TRBJ2-5, the V gene TRBV25-1; perhaps TRBD1 as D (7 bases). The germline V gene has CDR1 MGHDK and CDR2 SYGVNS. V lost 4 bases and J lost 5, with 11 bases in between. The CDR3 is 13 residues long. The CDR3 bases are TGTGCCAGCAGTGCGACAGGGAGGGAGACCCAGTACTTC. Its translation: CASSATGRETQYF.

Worth noting for this clonotype: Germline and junction disagree at one end, which may indicate a read error. The chain couples TRBV7-3 to TRBJ1-1; no clear D. This CDR3 is built from 13 residues. Germline CDR1 reads SGHTA; CDR2 reads FQGTGA. The CDR3 sequence is CASSLNMNTGAFF. The CDR3 DNA sequence: TGTGCCAGCAGCTTAAACATGAACACTGGAGCTTTCTTT.